One and the same sample provided the 14 T cell receptor beta chains below, sequenced in a study of blood T cell repertoires in COVID-19. The data were produced by immunoSEQ multiplex PCR, yet TCRdb's version contains in-frame clones alone and is incomplete. The sample yields about 240,000 clones, roughly 80% seen once. Sequenced: peripheral blood. The receptors come from a woman aged 80 or older with acute or convalescent COVID-19.

In DNA, the CDR3 is TGTGCCACCAGCACCACCCGGGTGGGTGAGCAGTTCTTC. Its translation is CATSTTRVGEQFF. The V gene is TRBV15, the J gene TRBJ2-1, with D uncertain. The CDR3 is made up of 13 amino acids. CDR1 and CDR2 (germline): LNHNV, YYDKDF (reference sequence). The germline V and J ends were trimmed by 4 bases and 9 bases, with 13 bases remaining between them.

The chain carries TRBV29-1 and TRBJ2-1, with D maybe TRBD2 (6 bases). This CDR3 has 12 residues. The V end lost 4 bases, the J end lost 5 bases, and 9 bases lay between the germline ends. Germline V CDR1 and CDR2: SQVTM, ANQGSEA. CDR3 region: CSVGAGNNEQFF. CDR3 in DNA: TGCAGCGTTGGCGCGGGAAACAATGAGCAGTTCTTC.

This clone is a singleton in its sample. The rearrangement links TRBV11-2 to TRBJ2-5, with TRBD1 matching 10 bases. The length of the CDR3 is 14 residues. V gave up 5 bases and J gave up 6 bases; unmatched junction bases: 6. CDR1 and CDR2 (germline): SGHAT, FQNNGV. CDR3 DNA sequence: TGTGCCAGCAGCAAGGACAGGGGGAGACAGACCCAGTACTTC. Amino acids: CASSKDRGRQTQYF. Full variable domain (rest looked up from reference TRBV11-2 and TRBJ2-5): EAGVAQSPRYKIIEKRQSVAFWCNPISGHATLYWYQQILGQGPKLLIQFQNNGVVDDSQLPKDRFSAERLKGVDSTLKIQPAKLEDSAVYLCASSKDRGRQTQYFGPGTRLLVL.

V and J are TRBV28 and TRBJ1-2, with 7 nucleotides matching TRBD1. The germline gives CDR1 MDHEN, CDR2 SYDVKM. The CDR3 runs 15 residues. The ends lost 2 bases at V and 2 bases at J; junction bases unmatched: 5. As DNA, the CDR3 is TGTGCCAGCAGTTTAAGCAGGGGGTCGAACTATGGCTACACCTTC. This translates into CASSLSRGSNYGYTF.

The V and J genes are TRBV2 and TRBJ2-5, with D possibly matching TRBD1 (6 bases). V was shortened by 3 bases and J by 1 base, with 12 bases between the two germline ends. Germline CDR1 is SNHLY and CDR2 is FYNNEI. This CDR3 region has 15 residues. The CDR3 bases are TGTGCCAGCAGTGAGGGGACCAGGGGCCAAGAGACCCAGTACTTC. This sequence encodes CASSEGTRGQETQYF.

This chain uses TRBV5-4 with TRBJ1-6; possibly TRBD1 for D (5 bases). Deletions cut 5 bases from V and 10 bases from J, with 13 bases between. The CDR3 spans 13 residues. From germline, CDR1 is SGHNT and CDR2 YYREEE (reference sequence). The DNA for the CDR3 is TGTGCCAGCAGGAGGGGAGGTGGATCACCCCTCCACTTT. Amino acids: CASRRGGGSPLHF.

The gene calls are TRBV20-1 and TRBJ2-7, with a tentative D call TRBD1 (5 bases). Germline V CDR1 and CDR2: DFQATT, SNEGSKA (reference sequence). The germline V and J ends were trimmed by 3 bases and 3 bases, with 9 bases remaining between them. This CDR3 is built from 12 residues. The CDR3 DNA reads as TGCAGTGCTAGTAAGGACAACTACGAGCAGTACTTC. Translated, it gives CSASKDNYEQYF.

The chain uses TRBV15 and TRBJ1-1, with D uncertain. Trimming removed 0 bases at V and 4 bases at J, with 9 bases between. Germline V gene lookup returns CDR1 LNHNV and CDR2 YYDKDF (reference sequence). This CDR3 region has 14 residues. The CDR3 sequence is CATSRDVAATEAFF. CDR3 in DNA: TGTGCCACCAGCAGAGATGTGGCGGCCACTGAAGCTTTCTTT.

This clone occurred once. V and J are TRBV2 and TRBJ1-2; D is uncertain. The CDR3 runs to 13 residues. Looked up from germline, CDR1 is SNHLY and CDR2 is FYNNEI. V was pared by 1 base and J by 3 bases, with 6 bases between. The DNA for the CDR3 is TGTGCCAGCAGTGAAGGGCAGGACTATGGCTACACCTTC. Its translation: CASSEGQDYGYTF.

The chain carries TRBV18 and TRBJ1-3; 8 bases align to TRBD1. Germline V gives CDR1 KGHSH, CDR2 LQKENI. The CDR3 covers 15 residues. Trimming cost V 3 bases and J 2 bases; bases outside gene matches: 3. The CDR3 sequence: CASSPAGQAGNTIYF. The CDR3 bases are TGTGCCAGCTCACCGGCGGGACAGGCTGGAAACACCATATATTTT.

The genes are TRBV2 and TRBJ2-1, with D unclear. The V end was cut by 3 bases, the J end by 8 bases, with 5 bases between. CDR3 length equals 11 residues. Germline V gives CDR1 SNHLY, CDR2 FYNNEI. CDR3 loop: CASSDFYEQFF. As DNA, the CDR3 is TGTGCCAGCAGTGACTTTTATGAGCAGTTCTTC.

This chain connects TRBV5-6 to TRBJ1-6, with 8 bases aligning to TRBD1. V was clipped by 4 bases and J by 10 bases; unmatched bases: 10. This CDR3 has 15 amino acids. CDR1 is SGHDT, CDR2 YYEEEE, per germline. In DNA form, the CDR3 reads TGTGCCAGCAGCCACAGGGGGATTGTTGGCTCACCCCTCCACTTT. Translated, it gives CASSHRGIVGSPLHF.

CDR3 sequence: CASTDPLGRGNTIYF. The CDR3 bases are TGTGCCAGCACCGACCCGTTGGGGAGAGGAAACACCATATATTTT. The chain is built from TRBV28 and TRBJ1-3, with D unclear. The V gene lost 7 bases and the J gene lost 4 bases, with 17 bases spanning the gap. This CDR3 has 15 residues. Germline CDR1 and CDR2: MDHEN and SYDVKM.

The chain is built from TRBV4-1 and TRBJ1-2, with D unresolved. Germline V gene data show CDR1 as MGHRA and CDR2 as YSYEKL. V shed 3 bases and J shed 4 bases, with 12 bases lying between them. This CDR3 region has 14 residues. This CDR3 is CASSQAPPVYGYTF. The CDR3 DNA sequence: TGCGCCAGCAGCCAGGCACCTCCCGTCTATGGCTACACCTTC.